This TCR beta chain was obtained from a study of blood T cells in healthy people across ages. Donors were healthy Caucasian individuals from Russia aged roughly 6 to 100. The use of a sample-barcoded 5' primer and a J-beta primer mix characterized a second PCR of roughly 6 to 11 cycles. Using its own MiXCR run on the 5' RACE reads, TCRdb lists one record per CDR3 protein. The data contain about 640,000 distinct CDR3 sequences, approximately 40% of them singletons. Regarding the study as a whole: Observed TCR beta diversity showed a strong correlation with the percentage of naive T cells as measured by flow cytometry. Donors of long life had a larger count of naive CD4+ cells and greater diversity than aged donors.

Trimming took 5 bases from V and 2 from J, leaving 15 bases between them. This CDR3 comprises 15 residues. Germline loops: CDR1 SGHVS, CDR2 FNYEAQ. Turning to this clonotype: Its antigen is currently unknown.

The sequencing sample was made of blood. This TCR derives from a man aged 80 or over in good health. The chain recombines TRBV7-6 with TRBJ2-5; D tentatively reads TRBD1 or TRBD2 (7 bases each). Written as DNA, the CDR3 is TGTGCCAGCAGCCCCCAGGGGGGGGCACAAGAGACCCAGTACTTC. Amino acids: CASSPQGGAQETQYF.